The T cell receptor beta chain under discussion was sequenced for a study of T cell repertoires in cytomegalovirus infection. Overall study: Through public TCR beta signatures, both CMV infection and matching HLA type were indicated.

CDR1 is MDHEN, CDR2 SYDVKM, per germline. The V segment lost 3 bases and the J segment 7 bases; nucleotides outside the gene matches: 5. The CDR3 is 14 residues long. Each CDR3 protein is one row after TCRdb ran MiXCR on the reads. The profile shows about 300,000 distinct CDR3 sequences, roughly 9.3% of them singletons. A word on this clonotype: Its antigen is unidentified.

Whole-study results and caveats: HLA-C-restricted, CMV-specific TCR beta clonotypes were dominant ex vivo.

Material for sequencing was PBMCs. This chain connects TRBV28 to TRBJ2-2; 7 bases agree with TRBD1. This receptor was identified in a human donor in good health (CMV status not recorded). Some clones in this sample may be carry-over from other donors' samples. Here the CDR3 reads CASSFYRGSGELFF. The CDR3 nucleotides read TGTGCCAGCAGTTTCTACAGGGGAAGCGGGGAGCTGTTTTTT.